This is a list of T cell receptor beta chains from one sample in a study of molecular identifiers for immune sequencing clone quantification. TCRdb independently ran MiXCR on the PCR reads; one entry per CDR3 protein. The data show approximately 680,000 distinct CDR3 sequences, less than 30% seen once. The sample taken for sequencing was naive CD8+ T cells from blood, with Jurkat cell RNA spiked in. The source of these receptors is a human donor in good health. Some libraries in this study had Jurkat cell RNA spiked in. The CDR3 runs from the conserved cysteine through the conserved F or W. The D gene is left open where the match is weak. Part of the rows lack a size; the others show once, few, many or a class for expanded clones.

V gene	clone size	J gene	D gene	CDR3 DNA	CDR3 protein
TRBV7-9	many	TRBJ2-1	-	TGTGCCAGCAGCTTTGGGACATCTTACAATGAGCAGTTCTTC	CASSFGTSYNEQFF
TRBV7-8	many	TRBJ2-7	-	TGTGCCAGCAGCCCCTCGACAGGGGAGGGCTACGAGCAGTACTTC	CASSPSTGEGYEQYF
TRBV7-9	-	TRBJ1-3	-	TGTGCCAGCAGCTCGATCCGACAGGACCTTCTCGGAGACACCATATATTTT	CASSSIRQDLLGDTIYF
TRBV4-2	many	TRBJ1-5	-	TGTGCCAGCAGAAGAATTGCGGGGGCTAGCAATCAGCCCCAGCATTTT	CASRRIAGASNQPQHF
TRBV11-2	-	TRBJ2-7	-	TGTGCCAGCAGCTTACGAGCGGGCGGCTTCGAGCAGTACTTC	CASSLRAGGFEQYF
TRBV6-2/TRBV6-3	many	TRBJ2-2	-	TGTGCCACCCTAGACTTAGCGGTGCCGAACACCGGGGAGCTGTTTTTT	CATLDLAVPNTGELFF
TRBV6-6	many	TRBJ2-7	-	TGTGCCAGCAGTTACTCGGTTGATGACAGGAGGAACTACGAGCAGTACTTC	CASSYSVDDRRNYEQYF
TRBV15	many	TRBJ2-3	TRBD1	TGTGCCACCAGCGGGACAGACCTCACAGATACGCAGTATTTT	CATSGTDLTDTQYF
TRBV4-1	-	TRBJ2-7	-	TGCGCCCGCAGCCAAGGGCCAGCTCCGTCCTACGAGCAGTACTTC	CARSQGPAPSYEQYF
TRBV12-3/TRBV12-4	many	TRBJ2-3	-	TGTGCCAGCAGTGCGGGGGGGACAGGGTCAGATACGCAGTATTTT	CASSAGGTGSDTQYF
TRBV2	few	TRBJ1-4	-	TGTGCCAGCAGTGACAGGGATCCTAATGAAAAACTGTTTTTT	CASSDRDPNEKLFF
TRBV6-2/TRBV6-3	few	TRBJ2-5	-	TGTGCCAGCAGTTACGGCCAGAACCAAGAGACCCAGTACTTC	CASSYGQNQETQYF
TRBV12-3/TRBV12-4	-	TRBJ2-6	-	TGTGCCAGCAGTTTCAGGGGCCAATGGGGAAGCTCTGGGGCCAACGTCCTGACTTTC	CASSFRGQWGSSGANVLTF
TRBV9	-	TRBJ2-3	TRBD2	TGTGCCAGCAGCATGACTAGCGGGGGGGCCGTCGCAGATACGCAGTATTTT	CASSMTSGGAVADTQYF
TRBV7-8	-	TRBJ2-4	-	TGTGCCAGCAGTCGATTAGGGGAAAACATTCAGTACTTC	CASSRLGENIQYF
TRBV27	many	TRBJ2-7	-	TGTGCCAGCAGTCCCCGGGTAGCGCTAAGGAACGAGCAGTACTTC	CASSPRVALRNEQYF
TRBV20-1	few	TRBJ2-2	-	TGCAGTGCTAGAACAGGGCTCACCGGGGAGCTGTTTTTT	CSARTGLTGELFF
TRBV7-6	many	TRBJ2-3	TRBD2	TGTGCCAGCAGCTGGGGCCCCGGGACTAGCGGGAGAGAAGCCACAGATACGCAGTATTTT	CASSWGPGTSGREATDTQYF
TRBV9	-	TRBJ2-3	TRBD2	TGTGCCAGCAGCGTAGGGTGGACTAGCGGGAGCCCGCAGTATTTT	CASSVGWTSGSPQYF
TRBV27	many	TRBJ2-1	TRBD2	TGTGCCAGCAGTTTTCTAGCGGGGGCTTACAATGAGCAGTTCTTC	CASSFLAGAYNEQFF
TRBV13	few	TRBJ2-2	-	TGTGCCAGCAGCTTCAAGGACAGGGAGCTGTTTTTT	CASSFKDRELFF
TRBV12-5	few	TRBJ2-5	TRBD2	TGTGCTAGTGGTTTGCCCTCAGCGGGGGGCAGCCAAGAGACCCAGTACTTC	CASGLPSAGGSQETQYF
TRBV19	many	TRBJ1-1	-	TGTGCCAGTAGTATCGACAGGCCCACTGAAGCTTTCTTT	CASSIDRPTEAFF
TRBV19	-	TRBJ1-6	-	TGTGCCAGTACTATAGGGGAGACTTCACCCCTCCACTTT	CASTIGETSPLHF
TRBV24-1	few	TRBJ1-3	-	TGTGCCACCAGTGAGGCTGTGGACAAGGTTGAGGGAAACACCATATATTTT	CATSEAVDKVEGNTIYF
TRBV12-3/TRBV12-4	few	TRBJ1-3	-	TGTGCCAGCAGCCCCCTGAGAGGCAGCTCTGGAAACACCATATATTTT	CASSPLRGSSGNTIYF
TRBV6-5	-	TRBJ2-7	-	TGTGCCAGCAGTTACTCCAAAACAGGTTTCTACGAGCAGTACTTC	CASSYSKTGFYEQYF
TRBV10-2	many	TRBJ1-1	TRBD1	TGCGCCAGCAGAGCCGGACAGGGGAACACTGAAGCTTTCTTT	CASRAGQGNTEAFF
TRBV9	many	TRBJ1-1	-	TGTGCCAGCAGCGTAGGTTCTTCTGTGACTGAAGCTTTCTTT	CASSVGSSVTEAFF
TRBV30	-	TRBJ2-1	-	TGTGCCTGGACTCTAGGGAATGAGCAGTTCTTC	CAWTLGNEQFF
TRBV3-1	few	TRBJ2-7	TRBD2	TGTGCCAGCAGCCACTGGACTAGCGGGAGCTCCTACGAGCAGTACTTC	CASSHWTSGSSYEQYF
TRBV29-1	once	TRBJ2-1	-	TGCAGCTTTGGGAACAATGAGCAGTTCTTC	CSFGNNEQFF
TRBV30	-	TRBJ1-1	-	TGTGCCTGGGGGCCTTTGCGACAGACGGAAGCTTTCTTT	CAWGPLRQTEAFF
TRBV18	few	TRBJ1-2	-	TGTGCCAGCTCACCACCAGGGTATGGCTGCACCTTC	CASSPPGYGCTF
TRBV7-8	few	TRBJ2-7	-	TGTGCCAGCAGCTCCCAAGTGGAGGGCTACGAGCAGTACTTC	CASSSQVEGYEQYF